The present entry profiles one T cell receptor beta chain with its context. Its matching antigen is unknown. The CDR3 is 15 residues long. Trimming took 6 bases from V and 0 from J, leaving 9 bases between them. The germline V gene has CDR1 MNHEY and CDR2 SVGAGI. At a deep level, the assay was run. The method was immunoSEQ multiplex PCR; TCRdb's version includes in-frame clones alone and lacks a portion of them. The table has roughly 2,300,000 clones, around 92% seen once. A CD45RA+ naive subset and a CD45RA-negative memory subset were split from CD4+ cells. The data stem from a study of shared clonotypes between healthy human individuals. The study's findings and limits: Read depth was anticipated to influence clonotype sharing among donors. Despite large depth, rarefaction showed incomplete sorted-subset sequencing.

The sequenced sample consisted of naive CD4+ T cells from PBMCs. Subset indicated: CD45RA+ positively selected. V and J are TRBV6-5 and TRBJ2-6, with D unresolved. The sequence was collected from a man between 18 and 35 years old in good health. Some clones in this sample may be carry-over from other donors' samples. CDR3 nucleotides: TGTGCCAGCAGCTTGGTAAACTCTGGGGCCAACGTCCTGACTTTC. Translating gives CASSLVNSGANVLTF.